Shown below are 13 T cell receptor beta chains from a single sample sequenced in a study of patients and donors after allogeneic stem cell transplantation. TCRdb itself ran the RT-PCR reads through MiXCR, one entry per CDR3 protein. The sample shows 200,000 to 250,000 distinct CDR3 sequences, 13% to 15% of them seen only once. Sequencing used blood, either unsorted or a sorted T cell fraction (not recorded which). The source is a human donor who was either an allogeneic HSCT recipient or a stem cell or donor lymphocyte infusion donor (not recorded which). It is not recorded whose cells these are; they may come from a transplant donor.

This clonotype was detected only once. The V gene is TRBV7-9, the J gene TRBJ2-1; 7 bases are a match to TRBD1. Germline trimming cut 1 base from V and 3 bases from J; bases unmatched to any gene: 6. Germline V gene data show CDR1 as SEHNR and CDR2 as FQNEAQ (reference sequence). CDR3 length equals 16 residues. The CDR3 sequence is CASSLGTGSIYNEQFF. As DNA, the CDR3 is TGTGCCAGCAGCTTAGGGACAGGATCGATCTACAATGAGCAGTTCTTC. Supplemented by reference TRBV7-9 and TRBJ2-1, the full variable domain reads DTGVSQNPRHKITKRGQNVTFRCDPISEHNRLYWYRQTLGQGPEFLTYFQNEAQLEKSRLLSDRFSAERPKGSFSTLEIQRTEQGDSAMYLCASSLGTGSIYNEQFFGPGTRLTVL.

In regard to this clonotype: One base away lies a much larger clone, so this may be a sequencing read error. The V and J genes are TRBV7-3 and TRBJ2-7; D tentatively fits TRBD1 or TRBD2 (6 bases each). CDR1 and CDR2 from the germline V gene are SGHTA and FQGTGA. This CDR3 has 12 amino acids. Trimming took off 2 bases at V and 5 bases at J, with 7 bases between the two ends. In nucleotides, the CDR3 is TGTGCCAGCAGCTTACGGGGGCACGAGCAGTACTTC. As protein: CASSLRGHEQYF.

The genes are TRBV30 and TRBJ2-5, with TRBD2 matching 10 bases. The germline CDR1 and CDR2 sequences are GTSNPN and SVGIG (reference sequence). The CDR3 covers 15 residues. The V and J ends lost 3 bases and 5 bases, in that order; junction bases with no gene match: 9. The CDR3 here is CAWSRSGGASETQYF. CDR3 DNA: TGTGCCTGGAGCAGAAGCGGGGGGGCGTCGGAGACCCAGTACTTC. Variable domain in full (rest from reference TRBV30 and TRBJ2-5): SQTIHQWPATLVQPVGSPLSLECTVEGTSNPNLYWYRQAAGRGLQLLFYSVGIGQISSEVPQNLSASRPQDRQFILSSKKLLLSDSGFYLCAWSRSGGASETQYFGPGTRLLVL.

This clonotype has only a few counts. J is TRBJ2-1 and V is TRBV11-2; 11 nucleotides match TRBD2. The CDR3 totals 18 residues. The junction had 11 bases not matched to a gene; V was cut back by 3 bases and J by 4 bases. Germline V gene lookup returns CDR1 SGHAT and CDR2 FQNNGV. The CDR3 coding sequence is TGTGCCAGCAGCTTTCAGGCGTGGGGACTAGCGGCGTACAATGAGCAGTTCTTC. This codes for CASSFQAWGLAAYNEQFF.

The V and J genes are TRBV20-1 and TRBJ1-2; weak D call: TRBD1 (5 bases). V was clipped by 6 bases and J by 8 bases, with 19 bases between them. CDR1 and CDR2 from the germline V gene are DFQATT and SNEGSKA (reference sequence). This CDR3 comprises 13 residues. The CDR3 sequence: CSARPGRHGGYTF. In nucleotides, the CDR3 is TGCAGTGCAAGACCGGGACGTCACGGGGGCTACACCTTC.

The rearrangement joins TRBV5-1 to TRBJ1-2, with D unresolved. From germline, CDR1 is SGHRS and CDR2 YFSETQ. V lost 1 base, J lost 8 bases, and 15 bases lay in between. The CDR3 is 14 amino acids. The CDR3 region has the DNA TGCGCCAGCAGCTTGTCGTCACGGTCCGCCGGCTACACCTTC. Amino acid sequence: CASSLSSRSAGYTF.

This clonotype was detected a few times. The genes are TRBV2 and TRBJ2-5, with D possibly called TRBD1 or TRBD2 (6 bases each). The CDR3 has 15 amino acids. Looked up from germline, CDR1 is SNHLY and CDR2 is FYNNEI. With 8 bases removed from V and 3 bases from J, the gap between germline ends came to 19 bases. CDR3 in DNA: TGTGCCAGCGGGCGTTTTAGGGGGGAAAAAGAGACCCAGTACTTC. Its protein product is CASGRFRGEKETQYF. Using reference TRBV2 and TRBJ2-5 for the parts outside the CDR3, the full variable domain is EPEVTQTPSHQVTQMGQEVILRCVPISNHLYFYWYRQILGQKVEFLVSFYNNEISEKSEIFDDQFSVERPDGSNFTLKIRSTKLEDSAMYFCASGRFRGEKETQYFGPGTRLLVL.

Points on this clonotype: One base away lies a much larger clone, so this may be a sequencing read error. The rearrangement links TRBV4-3 to TRBJ1-4; D might be TRBD1 (6 bases). Germline values: CDR1 LGHNA, CDR2 YSLEER. Trimming pared 1 base from V and 1 base from J, leaving 13 bases between. The CDR3 contains 17 residues. CDR3 DNA: TGCGCCAGCAGCCAAGGCGGGTGGGGGCGAACTAATGAAAAACTGTTTTTT. Its protein product is CASSQGGWGRTNEKLFF.

This clonotype appeared a few times. A read error may be the cause here, since a much bigger clone is one base away. V gene TRBV20-1 combines with J gene TRBJ1-6; D might be TRBD1 (5 bases). Trimming removed 6 bases from V and 5 bases from J, with 20 bases in between. The CDR3 loop spans 16 amino acids. The germline gives CDR1 DFQATT, CDR2 SNEGSKA (reference sequence). Here the CDR3 reads CSALPSGTSDNSPLHF. DNA of the CDR3: TGCAGTGCCCTCCCCTCCGGGACTTCAGATAATTCACCCCTCCACTTT.

This clonotype was found many times. J is TRBJ2-5 and V is TRBV20-1; TRBD2 might be the D (5 bases). V was trimmed by 5 bases and J by 2 bases, leaving 9 bases between them. The CDR3 sequence is 12 residues long. The germline gives CDR1 DFQATT, CDR2 SNEGSKA (reference sequence). The CDR3 region is CSAGEKQETQYF. CDR3 DNA sequence: TGCAGTGCTGGGGAGAAACAAGAGACCCAGTACTTC.

This clonotype was observed a handful of times. The chain is built from TRBV14 and TRBJ2-3; D is perhaps TRBD2 (5 bases). V lost 4 bases and J 0 bases, leaving 14 bases between the germline ends. Per the germline V gene, CDR1 is SGHDN and CDR2 is FVKESK. CDR3 size: 16 residues. In nucleotides, the CDR3 is TGTGCCAGCAGCCTCCTTGGGAGCGCTAGCACAGATACGCAGTATTTT. It yields the protein CASSLLGSASTDTQYF.

This clonotype has only a few counts. The chain is built from TRBV20-1 and TRBJ1-2, with D perhaps matching TRBD1 (5 bases). V dropped 6 bases and J dropped 2 bases, with 13 bases sitting between them. The CDR3 length is 13 residues. Germline V gene data show CDR1 as DFQATT and CDR2 as SNEGSKA (reference sequence). The CDR3 DNA reads TGCAGTGCCAGTGAACAGGCCAACTATGGCTACACCTTC. This translates into CSASEQANYGYTF.

This chain joins TRBV7-9 and TRBJ2-2; D may be TRBD1 (5 bases). This CDR3 region has 14 residues. In germline, CDR1 is SEHNR, CDR2 FQNEAQ (reference sequence). V was shortened by 3 bases and J by 3 bases, with 8 bases between the two germline ends. The CDR3, as DNA: TGTGCCAGCAGCTTCATCAGGGACACCGGGGAGCTGTTTTTT. This translates into CASSFIRDTGELFF.